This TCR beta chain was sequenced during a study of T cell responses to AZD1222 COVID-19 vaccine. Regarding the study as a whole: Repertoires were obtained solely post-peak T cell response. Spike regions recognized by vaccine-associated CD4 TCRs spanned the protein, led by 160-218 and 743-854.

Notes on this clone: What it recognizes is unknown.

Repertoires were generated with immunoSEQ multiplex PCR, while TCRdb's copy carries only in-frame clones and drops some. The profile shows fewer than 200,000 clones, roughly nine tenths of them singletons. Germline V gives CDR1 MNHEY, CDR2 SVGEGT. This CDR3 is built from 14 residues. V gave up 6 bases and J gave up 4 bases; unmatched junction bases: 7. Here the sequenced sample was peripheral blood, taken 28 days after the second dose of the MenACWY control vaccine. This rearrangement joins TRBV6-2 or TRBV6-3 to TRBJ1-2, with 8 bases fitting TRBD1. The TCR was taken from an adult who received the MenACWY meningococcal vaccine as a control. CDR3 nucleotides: TGTGCCAGCAGCCCAGGACAGGGAACCTATGGCTACACCTTC. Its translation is CASSPGQGTYGYTF.